This T cell receptor (beta chain) is drawn from a study of cytomegalovirus exposure and HLA in healthy donors. Findings and caveats of the study: At a 0.05 false discovery rate, a later analysis found 16,951 TCR beta sequences to be associated with HLA alleles.

Of note for this clone: What it recognizes is unknown.

The PCR made use of 60 Vbeta and 13 Jbeta primers. The assay was immunoSEQ multiplex PCR, and TCRdb's table has in-frame clones only and misses some. The sample table includes over 110,000 clones. CDR3 length equals 14 residues. Between the trimmed V and J ends, which lost 5 bases and 1 base, there was a span of 11 bases. CDR1 is SGHVS and CDR2 is FNYEAQ in the germline V gene. The sample taken for sequencing was PBMCs. The chain recombines TRBV7-6 with TRBJ1-1; D gene uncertain. This TCR was recovered from a male donor in good health and CMV-seronegative. The CDR3 coding sequence is TGTGCCAGCAGCGAGAGCGGGTGGAACACTGAAGCTTTCTTT. This encodes CASSESGWNTEAFF.